This is a list of T cell receptor beta chains from one sample in a study of cytomegalovirus exposure and HLA in healthy donors. Assay: immunoSEQ multiplex PCR; the TCRdb copy retains only in-frame clones and omits some. The sample includes about 160,000 clones, more than 60% seen only once; the top ten take 2.5% to 4%. The sequenced sample was PBMCs. The receptor source for this set is a woman aged 45 to 65 in good health and CMV-seropositive. Each CDR3 is given with its conserved first and last residue. A D gene is named only where the DNA matches it firmly. Size is stated for part of the rows, as once, few or many counts, or as a class when the clone is expanded.

v_gene: TRBV7-3
len: 15
j_gene: TRBJ2-1
d_gene: TRBD2
abundance: -
CDR3nt: TGTGCCAGCAGCTTTGCTAGCGGGAGGAGGGACGAGCAGTTCTTC
CDR3aa: CASSFASGRRDEQFF

v_gene: TRBV28
len: 18
j_gene: TRBJ2-3
d_gene: -
abundance: -
CDR3nt: TGTGCCAGCAGTTTATGGGGGCGGCTCCAAACCGGCACAGATACGCAGTATTTT
CDR3aa: CASSLWGRLQTGTDTQYF

v_gene: TRBV5-5
len: 14
j_gene: TRBJ1-4
d_gene: -
abundance: -
CDR3nt: TGTGCCAGCAGCTTGGATCCGTTTAGTGAAAAACTGTTTTTT
CDR3aa: CASSLDPFSEKLFF

v_gene: TRBV9
len: 15
j_gene: TRBJ2-6
d_gene: -
abundance: -
CDR3nt: TGTGCCAGCAGCCCTGGTGGGCACGGGGCCAACGTCCTGACTTTC
CDR3aa: CASSPGGHGANVLTF

v_gene: TRBV9
len: 15
j_gene: TRBJ1-1
d_gene: TRBD1
abundance: -
CDR3nt: TGTGCCAGCAGCGTATCGGGACAGTTGAACACTGAAGCTTTCTTT
CDR3aa: CASSVSGQLNTEAFF

v_gene: TRBV5-1
len: 15
j_gene: TRBJ2-3
d_gene: -
abundance: -
CDR3nt: TGCGCCAGCAGCTTGGCGCCTTTCGGCGGGGATACGCAGTATTTT
CDR3aa: CASSLAPFGGDTQYF

v_gene: TRBV11-3
len: 15
j_gene: TRBJ2-5
d_gene: TRBD2
abundance: once
CDR3nt: TGTGCCAGCAGCTTAGGGGATAGCGGGGGAGGGACCCAGTACTTC
CDR3aa: CASSLGDSGGGTQYF

v_gene: TRBV30
len: 13
j_gene: TRBJ1-2
d_gene: -
abundance: -
CDR3nt: TGTGCCTGGGGACTTCCGGGCCGCTATGGCTACACCTTC
CDR3aa: CAWGLPGRYGYTF

v_gene: TRBV10-3
len: 14
j_gene: TRBJ2-3
d_gene: TRBD1
abundance: -
CDR3nt: TGTGCCGTCAGGCGGCAGGGGGCCCCAGATACGCAGTATTTT
CDR3aa: CAVRRQGAPDTQYF

v_gene: TRBV5-4
len: 15
j_gene: TRBJ2-3
d_gene: -
abundance: -
CDR3nt: TGTGCCAGCAGCTTGAGTTCTGGTAGCGGTGACATAGTGTATTTT
CDR3aa: CASSLSSGSGDIVYF

v_gene: TRBV27
len: 12
j_gene: TRBJ2-1
d_gene: -
abundance: -
CDR3nt: TGTGCCAGCAGTTTATCCCGGAATGAGCAGTTCTTC
CDR3aa: CASSLSRNEQFF

v_gene: TRBV5-1
len: 12
j_gene: TRBJ1-2
d_gene: -
abundance: -
CDR3nt: TGCGCCAGCAGCTTGCGAAGAGATGGCTACACCTTC
CDR3aa: CASSLRRDGYTF

v_gene: TRBV5-4
len: 14
j_gene: TRBJ1-1
d_gene: -
abundance: -
CDR3nt: TGTGCCAGCAGCTTGGGTTTAATGAACACTGAAGCTTTCTTT
CDR3aa: CASSLGLMNTEAFF

v_gene: TRBV28
len: 17
j_gene: TRBJ2-7
d_gene: TRBD2
abundance: -
CDR3nt: TGTGCCAGCAGTTATATTCTAGCGGGAGGCAATAAAGGCGAGCAGTACTTC
CDR3aa: CASSYILAGGNKGEQYF

v_gene: TRBV19
len: 16
j_gene: TRBJ2-7
d_gene: TRBD2
abundance: -
CDR3nt: TGTGCCAGTAGTGCTATGGCTAGCGGGAGGGCCTACGAGCAGTACTTC
CDR3aa: CASSAMASGRAYEQYF

v_gene: TRBV25-1
len: 14
j_gene: TRBJ1-1
d_gene: TRBD1
abundance: -
CDR3nt: TGTTCCAGCAGTGTATCACAGGGGCCGACTGAAGCTTTCTTT
CDR3aa: CSSSVSQGPTEAFF

v_gene: TRBV11-3
len: 17
j_gene: TRBJ2-1
d_gene: -
abundance: -
CDR3nt: TGTGCCAGCAGCTCCCCAGACGGGGGGCGGCCCTACAATGAGCAGTTCTTC
CDR3aa: CASSSPDGGRPYNEQFF

v_gene: TRBV21-1
len: 15
j_gene: TRBJ2-4
d_gene: -
abundance: few
CDR3nt: TGTGCCAGCAGCAAAGTGGACAGGGGAAAAAACAGTCAGTACTTC
CDR3aa: CASSKVDRGKNSQYF

v_gene: TRBV7-2
len: 16
j_gene: TRBJ1-4
d_gene: -
abundance: -
CDR3nt: TGTGCCAGCAGCACCCATATAGCTTATAGTAATGAAAAACTGTTTTTT
CDR3aa: CASSTHIAYSNEKLFF

v_gene: TRBV25-1
len: 16
j_gene: TRBJ2-6
d_gene: -
abundance: -
CDR3nt: TGTGCCAGCAGTGAGTACAGCCGCTCTGGGGCCAACGTCCTGACTTTC
CDR3aa: CASSEYSRSGANVLTF

v_gene: TRBV27
len: 14
j_gene: TRBJ1-6
d_gene: TRBD1
abundance: few
CDR3nt: TGTGCCAGCAGTTCGACAGGGCCGGCTTCACCCCTCCACTTT
CDR3aa: CASSSTGPASPLHF

v_gene: TRBV27
len: 14
j_gene: TRBJ2-5
d_gene: -
abundance: -
CDR3nt: TGTGCCAGCAGTTTATTACAGGGTGGCGAGACCCAGTACTTC
CDR3aa: CASSLLQGGETQYF

v_gene: TRBV9
len: 16
j_gene: TRBJ1-4
d_gene: -
abundance: -
CDR3nt: TGTGCCAGCAGCCCTCGGGAGGGCAGGGAGGGTGAAAAACTGTTTTTT
CDR3aa: CASSPREGREGEKLFF

v_gene: TRBV5-6
len: 14
j_gene: TRBJ1-1
d_gene: -
abundance: -
CDR3nt: TGTGCCAGCAGCTTCCGAGGGATTAACACTGAAGCTTTCTTT
CDR3aa: CASSFRGINTEAFF

v_gene: TRBV5-5
len: 13
j_gene: TRBJ1-1
d_gene: -
abundance: -
CDR3nt: TGTGCCAGCAGCTCCCTTTTGAACACTGAAGCTTTCTTT
CDR3aa: CASSSLLNTEAFF

v_gene: TRBV7-2
len: 14
j_gene: TRBJ1-2
d_gene: -
abundance: few
CDR3nt: TGTGCCAGCAGCTTAGCGGGGGACTACGCCGGCTACACCTTC
CDR3aa: CASSLAGDYAGYTF

v_gene: TRBV28
len: 13
j_gene: TRBJ2-7
d_gene: -
abundance: -
CDR3nt: TGTGCCAGCACCCTGACTAATGCCTACGAGCAGTACTTC
CDR3aa: CASTLTNAYEQYF

v_gene: TRBV5-5
len: 15
j_gene: TRBJ1-4
d_gene: -
abundance: -
CDR3nt: TGTGCCAGCAGTTATTCTGGAGGACTCTATGAAAAACTGTTTTTT
CDR3aa: CASSYSGGLYEKLFF

v_gene: TRBV5-5
len: 15
j_gene: TRBJ1-1
d_gene: -
abundance: few
CDR3nt: TGTGCCAGCAGCTTCCGCGAGGCCGGGGACACTGAAGCTTTCTTT
CDR3aa: CASSFREAGDTEAFF

v_gene: TRBV7-9
len: 15
j_gene: TRBJ1-4
d_gene: -
abundance: -
CDR3nt: TGTGCCAGCAGCCTAGGGACTGCGGAAGATGAAAAACTGTTTTTT
CDR3aa: CASSLGTAEDEKLFF